This entry is about one T cell receptor beta chain. Its antigen is as yet unknown. Sequencing used immunoSEQ multiplex PCR; TCRdb keeps in-frame clones, though not all of them. The repertoire holds about 150,000 clones, 86% seen once, with approximately 20% in the top ten. These data belong to a study of cytomegalovirus exposure and HLA in healthy donors. Background on the study: Later, an analysis reported that the approximately 120 validation repertoires had used the same platform as the 500 to 800 first-cohort repertoires.

Separate from the roughly 670-subject first cohort, the roughly 120-subject validation cohort was the one that the donors belonged to. Regarding the study as a whole: A few CMV-associated chains were confirmed in vitro to be specific for CMV antigens.

The receptor was isolated from a man younger than 35 in good health and CMV-seropositive. The specimen was PBMCs.

This CDR3 reads CASSQEGTGPAYEQYF. The CDR3 bases are TGTGCCAGCTCACAGGAGGGGACAGGGCCCGCCTACGAGCAGTACTTC. V usage is TRBV18 and J usage is TRBJ2-7; TRBD1 matches at 9 bases. CDR1 KGHSH and CDR2 LQKENI come from the germline V gene. With V trimmed by 4 bases and J by 2 bases, 9 bases remained unmatched. This CDR3 is built from 16 residues. The full variable domain, its missing parts supplied by reference TRBV18 and TRBJ2-7, is NAGVMQNPRHLVRRRGQEARLRCSPMKGHSHVYWYRQLPEEGLKFMVYLQKENIIDESGMPKERFSAEFPKEGPSILRIQQVVRGDSAAYFCASSQEGTGPAYEQYFGPGTRLTVT.